The 30 T cell receptor beta chains in this list originate from one sample, sequenced in a study of CD8+CD57+ T cells in acquired aplastic anemia. TCR beta VDJ and CDR3 profiles were obtained from a genomic DNA template. TCRdb recomputed calls from the reads with MiXCR, one row per CDR3 protein. The table has more than 150,000 distinct CDR3 sequences, roughly 64% seen once. The source material was sorted CD4+, CD8+, or CD8+CD57+ T cells (not recorded which) from PBMCs. The receptors shown here come from a human donor with severe aplastic anemia or a healthy control (not recorded which).

The chain couples TRBV5-1 to TRBJ2-7; no clear D. The ends were cut back, 4 bases at V and 4 bases at J, with 15 bases in the middle. CDR1 SGHRS and CDR2 YFSETQ come from the germline V gene. The CDR3 extends over 14 amino acids. CDR3 protein: CASSPGPDAYEQYF. DNA for the CDR3: TGCGCCAGCAGCCCCGGCCCTGACGCTTACGAGCAGTACTTC.

The chain couples TRBV25-1 to TRBJ1-1, with D maybe TRBD1 (5 bases). This CDR3 has 14 amino acids. V was cut by 6 bases and J by 6 bases, with 17 bases left in between. Per germline, CDR1 MGHDK and CDR2 SYGVNS. CDR3 DNA sequence: TGTGCCAGCAGCTTAGGTCGGCCAGGGTCTGAAGCTTTCTTT. Its translation: CASSLGRPGSEAFF.

This chain joins TRBV2 and TRBJ1-6; D not certain. Germline lookup yields CDR1 SNHLY and CDR2 FYNNEI. The CDR3 spans 16 residues. Trimming pared 3 bases from V and 8 bases from J, leaving 17 bases between. Here the CDR3 DNA reads TGTGCCAGCAGTGAGCTTGGCACATTTAAGGATTCACCCCTCCACTTT. Its translation: CASSELGTFKDSPLHF.

The chain employs TRBV5-1 and TRBJ2-1, with TRBD1 matching 7 bases. CDR1 and CDR2 (germline): SGHRS, YFSETQ. The CDR3 covers 14 residues. J was trimmed by 6 bases and V by 4 bases; bases with no gene match: 7. CDR3 in amino acids: CASSPGQARNEQFF. CDR3 nucleotides: TGCGCCAGCAGCCCCGGACAGGCTCGCAATGAGCAGTTCTTC.

This clonotype was counted ten times or more. This chain connects TRBV4-3 to TRBJ2-3, with a weak D call TRBD2 (6 bases). V was pared by 1 base and J by 6 bases, with 14 bases between. CDR1 is LGHNA and CDR2 is YSLEER in the germline V gene. The CDR3 runs 15 residues. The CDR3 nucleotides are TGCGCCAGCAGCCAAGGGGGAGGCTCCGTCGATACGCAGTATTTT. Protein sequence: CASSQGGGSVDTQYF.

The V and J genes are TRBV29-1 and TRBJ1-2; D gene ambiguous. This CDR3 spans 14 amino acids. The germline gives CDR1 SQVTM, CDR2 ANQGSEA. With 0 bases removed from V and 2 bases from J, the gap between germline ends came to 10 bases. In DNA form, the CDR3 reads TGCAGCGTTGAAGATCAAGAGGGCAACTATGGCTACACCTTC. This codes for CSVEDQEGNYGYTF.

About this clonotype itself: Compared with germline, one end of the junction differs, possibly owing to a read error. The chain combines TRBV7-3 with TRBJ1-6; D remains unclear. There are 12 residues in the CDR3. Germline values: CDR1 SGHTA, CDR2 FQGTGA. Written as DNA, the CDR3 is TGTGCCAGCAGCTTACCTGGCTCACCCCTCCCCTTT. The encoded protein is CASSLPGSPLPF.

The chain carries TRBV30 and TRBJ2-7; 9 nucleotides align to TRBD1. With V trimmed by 2 bases and J by 7 bases, 15 bases remained unmatched. The CDR3 runs to 16 residues. The germline V gene encodes CDR1 GTSNPN and CDR2 SVGIG (reference sequence). The CDR3 nucleotides read TGTGCCTGGAGTCCGCCCCCCCGGGACAGGGATCGGGAGCAGTACTTC. As protein: CAWSPPPRDRDREQYF.

CDR3 in DNA: TGCGCCAGCAGCTTGGCCGAGACGACAACGCAGTATTTT. This codes for CASSLAETTTQYF. This chain links TRBV5-1 with TRBJ2-3; no clear D gene. V was clipped by 0 bases and J by 9 bases, with 11 bases between them. The CDR3 spans 13 residues. CDR1 and CDR2 from the germline V gene are SGHRS and YFSETQ.

The rearrangement joins TRBV7-2 to TRBJ2-3; D gene uncertain. In germline, CDR1 is SGHTA, CDR2 FQGNSA. Trimming stripped 4 bases from V and 5 bases from J, with 7 bases between. The CDR3 totals 12 residues. CDR3 in amino acids: CASSSSVDTQYF. In DNA form, the CDR3 reads TGTGCCAGCAGCTCCAGTGTAGATACGCAGTATTTT.

This rearrangement joins TRBV2 to TRBJ1-5; D is undetermined. V lost 6 bases and J lost 3, with 15 bases in between. Per germline, CDR1 SNHLY and CDR2 FYNNEI. This CDR3 is 15 amino acids long. This CDR3 is CASSRARGDNQPQHF. The CDR3 bases are TGTGCCAGCAGCCGGGCCCGGGGAGACAATCAGCCCCAGCATTTT.

Of note for this clonotype: This CDR3 is missing its conserved last phenylalanine or tryptophan, likely due to a read error. The genes are TRBV12-3 or TRBV12-4 and TRBJ2-7, with D unclear. CDR3 length: 16 residues. V was shortened by 5 bases and J by 3 bases, with 20 bases between the two germline ends. CDR3 bases: TGTGCCAGCAGTGGCCCCCCACCGAACTTACTCTACGAGCAGTACTCC. It is translated as CASSGPPPNLLYEQYS.

The rearrangement uses TRBV7-9 and TRBJ2-5, with 7 bases that match TRBD1. The V segment lost 3 bases and the J segment 4 bases; nucleotides outside the gene matches: 8. CDR3 length equals 15 residues. Looked up from germline, CDR1 is SEHNR and CDR2 is FQNEAQ (reference sequence). CDR3 DNA: TGTGCCAGCAGCTTGGGAACAGGGGCCCTAGAGACCCAGTACTTC. It yields the protein CASSLGTGALETQYF.

The chain combines TRBV29-1 with TRBJ2-7; TRBD1 matches 8 bases. Germline V gene data show CDR1 as SQVTM and CDR2 as ANQGSEA. CDR3 length equals 12 residues. Unmatched junction bases numbered 6, after V lost 7 bases and J lost 4 bases. Here the CDR3 reads CSARTGPYEQYF. The CDR3 region has the DNA TGCAGCGCGCGGACAGGGCCGTACGAGCAGTACTTC.

This clonotype was counted at least ten times. This sequence joins TRBV7-8 and TRBJ2-5; D is unclear. This CDR3 comprises 13 residues. Trimming left V 2 bases short and J 5 bases short, with 9 bases between. Germline V gene lookup returns CDR1 SGHVS and CDR2 FQNEAQ. The CDR3 bases are TGTGCCAGCAGCTTATTGGCCTACGAGACCCAGTACTTC. It yields the protein CASSLLAYETQYF.

This sequence joins TRBV19 and TRBJ2-7; 12 nucleotides line up with TRBD2. Germline CDR1 is LNHDA and CDR2 is SQIVND (reference sequence). CDR3 length: 15 amino acids. Trimming at V came to 2 bases and at J to 3 bases, leaving 2 bases not matched to a gene. DNA of the CDR3: TGTGCCAGTAGTATACTAGCGGGAGGGAACTACGAGCAGTACTTC. Its translation: CASSILAGGNYEQYF.

The V gene is TRBV7-3, the J gene TRBJ1-1, with D maybe TRBD1 (5 bases). The germline CDR1 and CDR2 sequences are SGHTA and FQGTGA. Trimming cost V 5 bases and J 5 bases, with 15 bases left between them. The CDR3 is 14 residues long. The DNA of the CDR3 is TGTGCCAGCAGCGAAATGGGGGTTGGAACTGAAGCTTTCTTT. Translating gives CASSEMGVGTEAFF.

This clonotype was recorded many times. The chain carries TRBV27 and TRBJ2-1; D unresolved. V was shortened by 3 bases and J by 6 bases, with 12 bases between the two germline ends. This CDR3 is 14 amino acids long. Germline-derived CDR1 and CDR2 are MNHEY and SMNVEV (reference sequence). CDR3 nucleotides: TGTGCCAGCAGTTTTCTCACGGTACGCAATGAGCAGTTCTTC. It yields the protein CASSFLTVRNEQFF.

This clonotype was counted at least ten times. The rearrangement joins TRBV5-1 to TRBJ2-1, with D maybe TRBD2 (6 bases). Germline lookup yields CDR1 SGHRS and CDR2 YFSETQ. This CDR3 is built from 12 residues. Trimming took off 4 bases at V and 9 bases at J, with 11 bases between the two ends. The CDR3 DNA is TGCGCCAGCAGCCCGCCCGGGGGTGAGCAGTTCTTC. This gives the protein CASSPPGGEQFF.

Remarks on this clonotype: The junction shows a germline mismatch at one end, possibly a read error. The chain links TRBV5-1 to TRBJ2-7; 9 nucleotides match TRBD1. The CDR3 has 15 amino acids. Germline V gene lookup returns CDR1 SGHRS and CDR2 YFSETQ. CDR3 loop: CASSLVSGTGYERYF. The CDR3 bases are TGCGCCAGCAGCTTGGTATCCGGGACAGGGTACGAGCGGTACTTC.

The chain carries TRBV11-3 and TRBJ2-1; no clear D gene. Germline V gives CDR1 SGHNT, CDR2 YENEEA. V was trimmed by 4 bases and J by 6 bases, leaving 10 bases between them. This CDR3 has 13 amino acids. The CDR3 reads CASSSPPTNEQFF. For the CDR3, the DNA is TGTGCCAGCAGCTCCCCTCCAACCAATGAGCAGTTCTTC.

V is TRBV11-2 and J is TRBJ1-6; D call uncertain. The CDR3 sequence is 14 residues long. CDR1 and CDR2 (germline): SGHAT, FQNNGV. V was cut by 1 base and J by 8 bases, with 9 bases left in between. DNA for the CDR3: TGTGCCAGCAGCTTAGGGAGAGGTTATTCACCCCTCCACTTT. Translating gives CASSLGRGYSPLHF.

This clonotype was observed at least ten times. This chain joins TRBV6-4 and TRBJ2-1; D ambiguous. CDR3 size: 13 residues. V shed 3 bases and J shed 9 bases, with 12 bases lying between them. The germline gives CDR1 MRHNA, CDR2 SNTAGT. This CDR3 is CASSEADLGEQFF. The CDR3 DNA follows: TGTGCCAGCAGTGAGGCCGACTTGGGTGAGCAGTTCTTC.

This chain joins TRBV7-9 and TRBJ2-7; TRBD1 matches at 10 bases. Germline V lookup: CDR1 SEHNR, CDR2 FQNEAQ (reference sequence). The length of the CDR3 is 15 residues. V was pared by 5 bases and J by 9 bases, with 13 bases of the junction left unmatched. Here the CDR3 reads CASSPPGQGTAMQYF. DNA of the CDR3: TGTGCCAGCAGCCCTCCGGGACAGGGGACAGCAATGCAGTACTTC. Full variable domain (remainder filled in from reference TRBV7-9 and TRBJ2-7): DTGVSQNPRHKITKRGQNVTFRCDPISEHNRLYWYRQTLGQGPEFLTYFQNEAQLEKSRLLSDRFSAERPKGSFSTLEIQRTEQGDSAMYLCASSPPGQGTAMQYFGPGTRLTVT.

This clonotype occurred a few times. The chain uses TRBV14 and TRBJ1-2; weak D call: TRBD1 (5 bases). Looked up from germline, CDR1 is SGHDN and CDR2 is FVKESK. The CDR3 length is 16 residues. V dropped 2 bases and J dropped 3 bases, with 16 bases sitting between them. Here the CDR3 reads CASSQSGQENHYGYTF. The DNA of the CDR3 is TGTGCCAGCAGCCAATCAGGGCAGGAGAATCACTATGGCTACACCTTC.

This clonotype is labeled medium-sized. The chain has TRBV6-5 and TRBJ1-2; weak D call: TRBD1 (5 bases). The CDR3 is 13 residues long. V was cut by 9 bases and J by 4 bases, with 15 bases left in between. The germline V gene has CDR1 MNHEY and CDR2 SVGAGI. The CDR3 nucleotides read TGTGCCAGTGGGGACTTTTCGGGCTATGGCTACACCTTC. As protein: CASGDFSGYGYTF.

This clonotype was recorded at least ten times. CDR3 residues: CASYSPTDTEAFF. The CDR3 nucleotides are TGTGCCAGCTATTCCCCGACAGACACTGAAGCTTTCTTT. The chain is built from TRBV12-3 or TRBV12-4 and TRBJ1-1, with D possibly being TRBD1 (5 bases). Trimming took off 8 bases at V and 3 bases at J, with 13 bases between the two ends. This CDR3 contains 13 residues.

This clonotype was observed a few times. The chain combines TRBV7-6 with TRBJ2-7; TRBD2 matches 11 bases. This CDR3 is 16 amino acids long. J was trimmed by 2 bases and V by 4 bases; bases with no gene match: 7. Germline V lookup: CDR1 SGHVS, CDR2 FNYEAQ. CDR3 nucleotide sequence: TGTGCCAGCAGCTCGTGGCTAGCGGGGGGCCCCTACGAGCAGTACTTC. Translated: CASSSWLAGGPYEQYF.

This clonotype occurred many times. The V and J genes are TRBV6-5 and TRBJ2-7; TRBD1 matches at 9 bases. The ends lost 0 bases at V and 4 bases at J; junction bases unmatched: 10. This CDR3 region has 17 residues. Germline-derived CDR1 and CDR2 are MNHEY and SVGAGI. CDR3 region: CASSYSLSRDRVYEQYF. The CDR3 DNA follows: TGTGCCAGCAGTTACTCGCTGAGCCGGGACAGGGTATACGAGCAGTACTTC.

The table lists this clonotype with a few counts. The rearrangement joins TRBV7-6 to TRBJ2-5; D ambiguous. The CDR3 is made up of 13 amino acids. The germline V and J ends were trimmed by 1 base and 0 bases, with 3 bases remaining between them. Germline lookup yields CDR1 SGHVS and CDR2 FNYEAQ. The CDR3: CASSLVNQETQYF. The CDR3 nucleotides read TGTGCCAGCAGCTTAGTAAACCAAGAGACCCAGTACTTC.